These 22 T cell receptor beta chains share one sample of origin, sequenced in a study of blood T cell repertoires in COVID-19. Sequenced by immunoSEQ multiplex PCR; TCRdb stores in-frame clones only, minus some. The sample includes approximately 300,000 clones, about 92% of them seen just once. The material sequenced was PBMCs or T cells enriched from blood (not recorded which). The source of these receptors is a man aged 60-69 years who had recovered from COVID-19.

The chain couples TRBV3-1 (or the pseudogene TRBV3-2) to TRBJ2-1; D is possibly TRBD2 (5 bases). Trimming stripped 1 base from V and 9 bases from J, with 19 bases between. The CDR3 runs to 16 residues. CDR1 and CDR2 (germline): LGHDT, YNNKEL (reference sequence). For the CDR3, the DNA is TGTGCCAGCAGCCAAGTCGGTGGACTTTCGGGCCGTGAGCAGTTCTTC. The encoded protein is CASSQVGGLSGREQFF.

The chain joins TRBV9 to TRBJ2-7, with TRBD2 identical over 14 bases. The V and J ends lost 3 bases and 2 bases, in that order; junction bases with no gene match: 4. Germline-derived CDR1 and CDR2 are SGDLS and YYNGEE. This CDR3 region has 16 residues. CDR3 coding DNA: TGTGCCAGCAGCGCCCGGACTAGCGGGGGGACCTACGAGCAGTACTTC. Translation: CASSARTSGGTYEQYF.

This clone showed up just a few times. This sequence joins TRBV7-9 and TRBJ1-6; no firm D call. CDR1 and CDR2 from the germline V gene are SEHNR and FQNEAQ (reference sequence). This CDR3 has 12 amino acids. The V gene lost 6 bases and the J gene lost 10 bases, with 10 bases spanning the gap. CDR3 amino acids: CASRAAGSPLHF. The CDR3 DNA is TGTGCCAGCAGGGCCGCAGGATCACCCCTCCACTTT.

The genes are TRBV7-6 and TRBJ1-2; D might be TRBD1 (5 bases). Germline V gene data show CDR1 as SGHVS and CDR2 as FNYEAQ. The length of the CDR3 is 17 residues. Trimming cost V 1 base and J 0 bases, with 15 bases left between them. The CDR3, as DNA: TGTGCCAGCAGCTTAGAGGCAGGGCTCATGACTAACTATGGCTACACCTTC. It codes for CASSLEAGLMTNYGYTF.

The chain uses TRBV6-1 and TRBJ2-5; TRBD2 might be the D (5 bases). The V end was cut by 0 bases, the J end by 7 bases, with 15 bases between. This CDR3 region has 15 residues. Germline CDR1 MNHNS, CDR2 SASEGT. For the CDR3, the DNA is TGTGCCAGCAGTGAAGCGTTCGCGGGCCGGGGGACCCAGTACTTC. This encodes CASSEAFAGRGTQYF.

The rearrangement joins TRBV5-5 to TRBJ1-6; D not resolved. The germline V and J ends were trimmed by 3 bases and 0 bases, with 4 bases remaining between them. The CDR3 is 14 residues long. Looked up from germline, CDR1 is SGHKS and CDR2 is YYEKEE (reference sequence). The CDR3 loop reads CASSSSSYNSPLHF. The CDR3 nucleotides are TGTGCCAGCAGCTCGAGCTCCTATAATTCACCCCTCCACTTT.

This sequence joins TRBV21-1 and TRBJ2-1; the table calls TRBD2, which could not be checked here. TRBV21-1 is an annotated pseudogene. The CDR3 is made up of 17 amino acids. CDR3 nucleotides: TGTGCCAGCAGCAAAGCGCTGGTAGCGGGATTTCACAATGAGCAGTTCTTC. Translating gives CASSKALVAGFHNEQFF.

The J gene is TRBJ1-4, the V gene TRBV11-2, with no clear D. Trimming took off 2 bases at V and 0 bases at J, with 10 bases between the two ends. This CDR3 spans 16 amino acids. Germline assignment: CDR1 SGHAT and CDR2 FQNNGV. The CDR3 reads CASSLLGGATNEKLFF. The CDR3 DNA is TGTGCCAGCAGCTTATTGGGCGGGGCAACTAATGAAAAACTGTTTTTT.

The sample holds one count of this clone. This CDR3 is CASSLAATGFNYGYTF. Written as DNA, the CDR3 is TGCGCCAGCAGCTTGGCTGCGACAGGGTTTAACTATGGCTACACCTTC. This chain joins TRBV5-1 and TRBJ1-2, with TRBD1 identical over 7 bases. This CDR3 is built from 16 residues. CDR1 SGHRS and CDR2 YFSETQ come from the germline V gene. V gave up 0 bases and J gave up 1 base; unmatched junction bases: 6. Full variable domain (remainder filled in from reference TRBV5-1 and TRBJ1-2): KAGVTQTPRYLIKTRGQQVTLSCSPISGHRSVSWYQQTPGQGLQFLFEYFSETQRNKGNFPGRFSGRQFSNSRSEMNVSTLELGDSALYLCASSLAATGFNYGYTFGSGTRLTVV.

The chain uses TRBV5-1 and TRBJ1-2, with 7 nucleotides matching TRBD1. The CDR3 totals 14 residues. V lost 2 bases, J lost 4 bases, and 5 bases stayed unmatched. From germline, CDR1 is SGHRS and CDR2 YFSETQ. For the CDR3, the DNA is TGCGCCAGCAGCTTAACAGGGGATTCCTATGGCTACACCTTC. Translation: CASSLTGDSYGYTF.

This chain connects TRBV19 to TRBJ2-7, with D uncertain. V lost 0 bases and J lost 2, with 8 bases in between. The CDR3 loop spans 14 amino acids. CDR1 and CDR2 from the germline V gene are LNHDA and SQIVND (reference sequence). CDR3 in amino acids: CASSIDLGPYEQYF. The CDR3 DNA is TGTGCCAGTAGTATAGATCTAGGTCCCTACGAGCAGTACTTC. Filled out from reference TRBV19 and TRBJ2-7, the complete variable domain reads DGGITQSPKYLFRKEGQNVTLSCEQNLNHDAMYWYRQDPGQGLRLIYYSQIVNDFQKGDIAEGYSVSREKKESFPLTVTSAQKNPTAFYLCASSIDLGPYEQYFGPGTRLTVT.

The CDR3 DNA follows: TGCGCCAAAGGGTGGAGCGGGAGGGCCGTTAGTACAGATACGCAGTATTTT. Translated, it gives CAKGWSGRAVSTDTQYF. The chain has TRBV23-1 and TRBJ2-3, with 10 bases aligning to TRBD2. TRBV23-1 is an ORF for which the function is uncertain. CDR3 length equals 17 residues. The trim removed 10 bases at V and 3 bases at J, leaving 16 bases unmatched.

The CDR3, as DNA: TGTGCCAGCAGCTCCCTGCGCGGGAGTACTGAGCAGTTCTTC. It encodes CASSSLRGSTEQFF. The chain couples TRBV7-9 to TRBJ2-1, with 7 bases lining up with TRBD2. From germline, CDR1 is SEHNR and CDR2 FQNEAQ (reference sequence). V was clipped by 4 bases and J by 9 bases; unmatched bases: 9. This CDR3 contains 14 residues.

CDR3 coding DNA: TGTGCCAGCAGCTACGGCACCGGGGAGCTGTTTTTT. It encodes CASSYGTGELFF. The rearrangement joins TRBV7-6 to TRBJ2-2; D unresolved. Germline V gene lookup returns CDR1 SGHVS and CDR2 FNYEAQ. The CDR3 is 12 residues long. Trimming left V 4 bases short and J 4 bases short, with 4 bases between.

The chain has TRBV11-3 and TRBJ2-5; D might be TRBD2 (5 bases). CDR3 length: 15 amino acids. Germline V CDR1 and CDR2: SGHNT, YENEEA. The V and J ends lost 0 bases and 3 bases respectively, with 11 bases between them. The CDR3 is CASSLDPWTEETQYF. CDR3 coding DNA: TGTGCCAGCAGCTTAGATCCCTGGACTGAAGAGACCCAGTACTTC. The complete variable domain, with remaining parts taken from reference TRBV11-3 and TRBJ2-5, reads EAGVVQSPRYKIIEKKQPVAFWCNPISGHNTLYWYLQNLGQGPELLIRYENEEAVDDSQLPKDRFSAERLKGVDSTLKIQPAELGDSAVYLCASSLDPWTEETQYFGPGTRLLVL.

This clone was recorded once. The V and J genes are TRBV27 and TRBJ1-1, with D perhaps matching TRBD1 (6 bases). V dropped 7 bases and J dropped 0 bases, with 24 bases sitting between them. The CDR3 contains 18 residues. Germline V CDR1 and CDR2: MNHEY, SMNVEV (reference sequence). The DNA of the CDR3 is TGTGCCAGCAAGCACATAACAGGGTCACCCCGGATGAACACTGAAGCTTTCTTT. Its translation is CASKHITGSPRMNTEAFF.

The chain has TRBV10-3 and TRBJ2-2; 8 bases agree with TRBD2. Germline-derived CDR1 and CDR2 are ENHRY and SYGVKD. J was trimmed by 2 bases and V by 5 bases; bases with no gene match: 7. There are 16 residues in the CDR3. In nucleotides, the CDR3 is TGTGCCATCAGTCCAACTAGCGGTGGTAACACCGGGGAGCTGTTTTTT. It yields the protein CAISPTSGGNTGELFF.

The gene calls are TRBV6-5 and TRBJ1-5; TRBD1 might be the D (6 bases). Trimming pared 6 bases from V and 3 bases from J, leaving 15 bases between. The length of the CDR3 is 15 residues. In germline, CDR1 is MNHEY, CDR2 SVGAGI. CDR3 sequence: CASSVQGLNNQPQHF. The CDR3, as DNA: TGTGCCAGCAGCGTACAGGGTTTAAACAATCAGCCCCAGCATTTT.

The rearrangement uses TRBV7-9 and TRBJ1-2, with D perhaps matching TRBD1 (5 bases). The CDR3 has 15 amino acids. Trimming removed 10 bases from V and 0 bases from J, with 18 bases in between. Germline CDR1 is SEHNR and CDR2 is FQNEAQ (reference sequence). The CDR3 DNA reads as TGTGCCACCGAGTTTGCGGGGCGAGCTAACTATGGCTACACCTTC. This encodes CATEFAGRANYGYTF.

This clone was recorded once. The CDR3 loop is CASSKPREGPSNEQYF. The DNA for the CDR3 is TGCGCCAGCAGCAAACCAAGGGAGGGGCCTTCCAACGAGCAGTACTTC. The chain has TRBV5-1 and TRBJ2-7, with 7 positions matching TRBD2. Trimming at V came to 4 bases and at J to 5 bases, leaving 15 bases not matched to a gene. Germline CDR1 SGHRS, CDR2 YFSETQ. The CDR3 contains 16 residues.

The J gene is TRBJ2-1, the V gene TRBV24-1, with 12 bases fitting TRBD2. The CDR3 spans 16 residues. J gave up 3 bases and V 4 bases, and 3 bases lay outside the gene matches. Germline CDR1 KGHDR, CDR2 SFDVKD. CDR3 nucleotide sequence: TGTGCCACCAGTGACAGGACTAGCGGGGTCTACAATGAGCAGTTCTTC. Protein sequence: CATSDRTSGVYNEQFF.

J is TRBJ1-1 and V is TRBV5-1, with 7 bases identical to TRBD1. V shed 4 bases and J 0 bases; nucleotides not matched to a gene: 9. Germline loops: CDR1 SGHRS, CDR2 YFSETQ. This CDR3 has 16 amino acids. Written as DNA, the CDR3 is TGCGCCAGCAGCGCCAGGGGGACAGAAATGAACACTGAAGCTTTCTTT. Translated, it gives CASSARGTEMNTEAFF.